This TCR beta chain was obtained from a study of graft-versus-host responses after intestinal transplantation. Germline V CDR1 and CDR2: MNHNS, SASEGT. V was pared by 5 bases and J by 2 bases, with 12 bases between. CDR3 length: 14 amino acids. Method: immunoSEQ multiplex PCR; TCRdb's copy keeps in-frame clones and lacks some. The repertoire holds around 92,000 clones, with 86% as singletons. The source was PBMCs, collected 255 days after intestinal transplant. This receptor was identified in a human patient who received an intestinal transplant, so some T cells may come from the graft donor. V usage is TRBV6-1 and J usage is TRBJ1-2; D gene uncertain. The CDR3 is CASSRLSGNYGYTF. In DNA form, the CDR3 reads TGTGCCAGCAGTCGCCTTTCTGGCAACTATGGCTACACCTTC.